This T cell receptor (beta chain) stems from a study of cytotoxic CD8 clonotypes in ibrutinib-treated CLL. Study as a whole: In all, about a dozen patients were relapsed/refractory, about 15 were treatment-naive and about 17 were IGHV unmutated. The average sample held roughly 250,000 productive templates and tens of thousands of productive rearrangements.

There are a few counts of this clone. Its antigen is unidentified. Some clones are missing from TCRdb's copy, which holds only in-frame ones; the method was immunoSEQ multiplex PCR. There are just over 200,000 clones in the sample; about four fifths occur only once, and about an eighth lies in the top ten. V was trimmed by 7 bases and J by 3 bases, leaving 12 bases between them. The CDR3 is made up of 13 amino acids. CDR1 and CDR2 from the germline V gene are SEHNR and FQNEAQ (reference sequence). Study-level findings and limits: Clonality climbed at ibrutinib response, then dropped toward baseline at progression.

Sample: PBMCs, taken after 12 months of ibrutinib treatment. This sequence joins TRBV7-9 and TRBJ1-1; perhaps TRBD1 as D (5 bases). This clonotype was sampled from a human donor with chronic lymphocytic leukemia. Here the CDR3 reads CASKFTGDTEAFF. Here the CDR3 DNA reads TGTGCCAGCAAATTCACAGGAGACACTGAAGCTTTCTTT.